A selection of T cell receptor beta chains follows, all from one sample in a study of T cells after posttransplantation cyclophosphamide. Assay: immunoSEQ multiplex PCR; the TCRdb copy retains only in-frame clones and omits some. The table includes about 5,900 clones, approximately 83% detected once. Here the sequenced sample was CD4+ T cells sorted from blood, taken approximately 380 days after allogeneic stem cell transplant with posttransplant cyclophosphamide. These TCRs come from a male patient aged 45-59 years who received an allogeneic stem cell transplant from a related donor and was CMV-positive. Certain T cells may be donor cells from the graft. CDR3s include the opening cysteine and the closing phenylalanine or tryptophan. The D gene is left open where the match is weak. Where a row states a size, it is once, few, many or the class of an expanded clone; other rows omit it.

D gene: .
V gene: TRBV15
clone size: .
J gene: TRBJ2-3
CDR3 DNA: TGTGCCACCAGTCAATTAGTGGACAGAGGCACAGATACGCAGTATTTT
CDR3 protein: CATSQLVDRGTDTQYF

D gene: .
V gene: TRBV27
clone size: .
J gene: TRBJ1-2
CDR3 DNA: TGTGCCAGCAGTTTCCTTACCCTAACAGGGAAGACCTCTAACTATGGCTACACCTTC
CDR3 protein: CASSFLTLTGKTSNYGYTF

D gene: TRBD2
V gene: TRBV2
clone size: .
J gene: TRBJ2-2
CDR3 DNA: TGTGCCAGCAGTGATCGGCTAGCGGGAGGGGCCGGGGAGCTGTTTTTT
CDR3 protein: CASSDRLAGGAGELFF

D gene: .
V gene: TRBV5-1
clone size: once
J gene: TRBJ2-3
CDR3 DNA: TGCGCCAGCAGCTTGGCGGTCCCCGGGGATACGCAGTATTTT
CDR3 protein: CASSLAVPGDTQYF

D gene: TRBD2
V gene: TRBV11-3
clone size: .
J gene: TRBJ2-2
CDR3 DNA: TGTGCCAGCAGCTCTAGCGGGATTGGGGTCGCAGAATCGCCCGGGGAGCTGTTTTTT
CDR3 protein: CASSSSGIGVAESPGELFF

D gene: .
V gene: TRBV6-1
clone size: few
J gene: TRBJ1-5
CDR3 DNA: TGTGCCAGCAGTGACGAATGGACAGCGAGCCATCAGCCCCAGCATTTT
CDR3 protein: CASSDEWTASHQPQHF

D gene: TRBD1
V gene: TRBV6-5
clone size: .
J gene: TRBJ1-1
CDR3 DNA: TGTGCCAGCAGCCCCGGACAGGGATCCACTGAAGCTTTCTTT
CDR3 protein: CASSPGQGSTEAFF

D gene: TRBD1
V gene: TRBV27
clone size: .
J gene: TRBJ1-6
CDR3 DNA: TGTGCCAGCAGTTTTCCGGGACAGGGGACCTCACCCCTCCACTTT
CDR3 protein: CASSFPGQGTSPLHF

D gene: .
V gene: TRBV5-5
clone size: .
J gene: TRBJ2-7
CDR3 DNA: TGTGCCAGCAGCTTGTGGTCAGCCTACGAGCAGTACTTC
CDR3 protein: CASSLWSAYEQYF

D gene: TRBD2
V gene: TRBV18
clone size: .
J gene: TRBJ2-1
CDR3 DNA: TGTGCCAGCTCACCACCCGTTTCTATGACTAGCTGGGAATACAATGAGCAGTTCTTC
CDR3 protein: CASSPPVSMTSWEYNEQFF

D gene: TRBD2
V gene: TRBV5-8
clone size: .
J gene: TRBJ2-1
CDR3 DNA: TGTGCCAGCAGCTTGAGATTAGGGACTAGCCGAGACAATGAGCAGTTCTTC
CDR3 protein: CASSLRLGTSRDNEQFF

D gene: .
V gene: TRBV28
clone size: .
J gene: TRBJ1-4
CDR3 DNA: TGTGCCAGCAGTTCGTACGGGTCCCCTGCGAATGAAAAACTGTTTTTT
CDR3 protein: CASSSYGSPANEKLFF

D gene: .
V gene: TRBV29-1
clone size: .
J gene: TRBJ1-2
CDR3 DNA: TGCAGCGTTGGCTACGGCAGCGGCCTCGGGGGGGGCTATGGCTACACCTTC
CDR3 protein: CSVGYGSGLGGGYGYTF

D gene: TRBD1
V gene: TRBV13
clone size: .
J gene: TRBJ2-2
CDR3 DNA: TGTGCCAGCAGCCCGAGGAGTGACAGGGGAAGCACCGGGGAGCTGTTTTTT
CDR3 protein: CASSPRSDRGSTGELFF

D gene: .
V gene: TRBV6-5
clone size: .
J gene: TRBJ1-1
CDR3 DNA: TGTGCCAGCAGTGAACAACAGGGAACTGAAGCTTTCTTT
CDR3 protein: CASSEQQGTEAFF

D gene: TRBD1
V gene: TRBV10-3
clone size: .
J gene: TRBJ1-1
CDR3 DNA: TGTGCCATAAAATCGGGACAGGGTTGGTTCACTGAAGCTTTCTTT
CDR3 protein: CAIKSGQGWFTEAFF

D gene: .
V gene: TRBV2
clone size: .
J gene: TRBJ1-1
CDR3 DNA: TGTGCCAGCTCGGACAGTAACACTGAAGCTTTCTTT
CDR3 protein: CASSDSNTEAFF

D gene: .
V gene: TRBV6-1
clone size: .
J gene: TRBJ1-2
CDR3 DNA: TGTGCCAGCAGTGTTCACGTGGAGGTATCCTATGGCTACACCTTC
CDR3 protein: CASSVHVEVSYGYTF

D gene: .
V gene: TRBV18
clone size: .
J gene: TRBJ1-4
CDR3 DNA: TGTGCCAGCTCCGGAGTTGCAACTAATGAAAAACTGTTTTTT
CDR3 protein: CASSGVATNEKLFF

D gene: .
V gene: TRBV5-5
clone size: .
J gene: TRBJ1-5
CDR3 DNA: TGTGCCAGCAGCTTGAGGACGGACTATAGCAATCAGCCCCAGCATTTT
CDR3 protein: CASSLRTDYSNQPQHF

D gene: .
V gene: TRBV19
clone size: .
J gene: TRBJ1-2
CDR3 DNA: TGTGCCAGTAGCCCCCAACAGGGAAACTATGGCTACACCTTC
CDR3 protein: CASSPQQGNYGYTF

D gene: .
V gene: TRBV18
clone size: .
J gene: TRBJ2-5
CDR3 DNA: TGTGCCAGCTCACCAAGACAGCAAGAGACCCAGTACTTC
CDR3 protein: CASSPRQQETQYF

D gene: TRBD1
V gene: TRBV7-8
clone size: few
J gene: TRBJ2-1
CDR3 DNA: TGTGCCAGCAGCTTAGAACAGGGGGCCTACAATGAGCAGTTCTTC
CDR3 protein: CASSLEQGAYNEQFF

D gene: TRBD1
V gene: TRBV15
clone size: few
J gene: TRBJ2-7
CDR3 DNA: TGTGCCACCAGCAGGACCGGGACAGGGGGATACGAGCAGTACTTC
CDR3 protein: CATSRTGTGGYEQYF

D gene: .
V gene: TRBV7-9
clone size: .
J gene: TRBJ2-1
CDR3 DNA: TGTGCCAGCAGCTTAGGGCTATGGGGCAGGGGGGACAATGAGCAGTTCTTC
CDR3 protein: CASSLGLWGRGDNEQFF

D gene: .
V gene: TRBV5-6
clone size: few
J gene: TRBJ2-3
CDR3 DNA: TGTGCCAGCAGCTTGCAGAGCGATAGCTACACAGATACGCAGTATTTT
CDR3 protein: CASSLQSDSYTDTQYF

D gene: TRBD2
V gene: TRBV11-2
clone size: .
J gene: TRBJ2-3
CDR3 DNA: TGTGCCAGCAGATCTCTAGCGGGGACTAGCACAGATACGCAGTATTTT
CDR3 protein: CASRSLAGTSTDTQYF

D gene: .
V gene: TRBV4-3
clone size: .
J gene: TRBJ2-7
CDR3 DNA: TGCGCCAGCAGCCAAGAAGTGAGACTCTACGAGCAGTACTTC
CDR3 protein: CASSQEVRLYEQYF

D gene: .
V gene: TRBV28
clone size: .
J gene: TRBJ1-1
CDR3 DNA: TGTGCCAGCAGTTTAGCGGGGCGTGAAGCTTTCTTT
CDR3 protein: CASSLAGREAFF

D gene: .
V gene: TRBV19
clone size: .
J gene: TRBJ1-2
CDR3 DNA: TGTGCCAGTAGGGGGGGGAGTTTGGACTATGGCTACACCTTC
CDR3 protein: CASRGGSLDYGYTF

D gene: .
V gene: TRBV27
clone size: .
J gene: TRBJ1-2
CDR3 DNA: TGTGCCAGCTGGGGGCAATCTAACTATGGCTACACCTTC
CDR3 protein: CASWGQSNYGYTF

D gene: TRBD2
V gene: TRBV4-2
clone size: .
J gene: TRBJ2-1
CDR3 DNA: TGTGCCAGCAGCCACACTAGCGGGAGGGAGGGTGAGCAGTTCTTC
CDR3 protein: CASSHTSGREGEQFF

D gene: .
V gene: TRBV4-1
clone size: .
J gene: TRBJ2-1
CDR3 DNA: TGCGCCAGCAGCCAAGCCAATCTGGTTAGTTTCAATGAGCAGTTCTTC
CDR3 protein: CASSQANLVSFNEQFF

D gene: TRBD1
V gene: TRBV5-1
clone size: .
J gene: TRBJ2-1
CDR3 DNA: TGCGCCAGCAGCTTGGGGGACAGGGGGCGGTGGGATGAGCAGTTCTTC
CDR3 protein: CASSLGDRGRWDEQFF

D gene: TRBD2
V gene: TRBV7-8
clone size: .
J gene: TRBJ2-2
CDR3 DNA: TGTGCCAGCAGAGAACTAGCGGGGGTGAACACCGGGGAGCTGTTTTTT
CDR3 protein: CASRELAGVNTGELFF

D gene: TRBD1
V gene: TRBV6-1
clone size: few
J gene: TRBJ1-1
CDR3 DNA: TGTGCCAGCAGTCCGGGACAGTTGGGGTCTGAAGCTTTCTTT
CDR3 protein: CASSPGQLGSEAFF

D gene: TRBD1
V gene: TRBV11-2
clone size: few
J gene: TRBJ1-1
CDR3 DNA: TGTGCCAGCAGCTTAGCGGGACAGCTAAACACTGAAGCTTTCTTT
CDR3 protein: CASSLAGQLNTEAFF

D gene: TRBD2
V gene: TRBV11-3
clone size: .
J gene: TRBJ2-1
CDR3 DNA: TGTGCCAGCAGCTCAACACTAGCGGGAGGTTCCAATGAGCAGTTCTTC
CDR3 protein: CASSSTLAGGSNEQFF

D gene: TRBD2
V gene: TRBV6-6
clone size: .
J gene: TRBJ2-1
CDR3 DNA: TGTGCCAGCAGAAAGATAGCGGGGGGGCTTGATGAGCAGTTCTTC
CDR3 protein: CASRKIAGGLDEQFF

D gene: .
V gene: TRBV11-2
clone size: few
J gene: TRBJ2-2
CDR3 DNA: TGTGCCAGCAGCTTACAGGGAGGCACCGGGGAGCTGTTTTTT
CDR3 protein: CASSLQGGTGELFF